The next 4 T cell receptor beta chains were all read from a single sample in a study of regulatory T cells in long-lasting Graves disease (dated by TCRdb to the early 2020s). Receptor amplification or capture employed multiplex PCR. TCRdb shows the sequencer as Illumina HiSeq 4000. To build TCR beta libraries, CDR3 regions were amplified by Arm-PCR using iRepertoire HTBI primers. TCRdb handled the public reads itself, with Q25 trimming in fastp and clone calling in MiXCR, and kept productive beta chains. Each CDR3 protein appears once, grouped with its most common genes and DNA. The sample table shows approximately 480,000 distinct CDR3 sequences, and around 15% are seen once. Roughly an eighth of the sample is taken by the ten largest. The intended sense of this specimen's time point label: newly diagnosed GD, antithyroid drugs for less than 3 months. For both TCR sequencing and RNA sequencing, RNA was extracted from PBMCs in TRIzol.

These data were likewise used in another study, on T cells in Graves' hyperthyroidism and ophthalmopathy.

The material sequenced was peripheral blood mononuclear cells (PBMCs), taken at new diagnosis, from a patient treated with antithyroid drugs. The receptor source for this set is a middle-aged man with Graves disease. Donor details come from another sample of the same person, matched by shared clones.

This chain links TRBV20-1 with TRBJ1-1; unclear D gene. The CDR3 is 14 residues long. Germline CDR1 is DFQATT and CDR2 is SNEGSKA (reference sequence). V gave up 2 bases and J gave up 2 bases, with 12 bases separating them. The chain's CDR3 is CSARSDRINTEAFF. CDR3 DNA: TGCAGTGCTAGAAGTGACCGTATTAACACTGAAGCTTTCTTT.

The chain carries TRBV28 and TRBJ2-1; 8 bases are shared with TRBD2. Germline values: CDR1 MDHEN, CDR2 SYDVKM. The CDR3 is 14 amino acids. V was pared by 5 bases and J by 9 bases, with 9 bases of the junction left unmatched. CDR3 DNA sequence: TGTGCCAGCAGTCCCTTTCTGGGGACTAGTGAGCAGTTCTTC. Its translation: CASSPFLGTSEQFF.

This clonotype has a count of ten or more. The chain has TRBV12-3 or TRBV12-4 and TRBJ2-5; 10 positions match TRBD2. This CDR3 region has 14 residues. Trimming took 5 bases from V and 5 from J; bases not matched to a gene: 5. The CDR3 spells CASSILAGWETQYF. The CDR3 region has the DNA TGTGCCAGCAGTATACTAGCGGGGTGGGAGACCCAGTACTTC.

V usage is TRBV4-2 and J usage is TRBJ1-6; TRBD1 is a possible D gene (5 bases). Trimming left V 4 bases short and J 6 bases short, with 16 bases between. CDR3 size: 16 residues. Germline loops: CDR1 LGHNA, CDR2 YNFKEQ. CDR3 DNA: TGTGCCAGCAGCCGACTCTCGGGACGGCCTAATTCACCCCTCCACTTT. It specifies CASSRLSGRPNSPLHF.